The next 24 T cell receptor beta chains were all read from a single sample in a study of T cell responses to AZD1222 COVID-19 vaccine. Produced via immunoSEQ multiplex PCR; TCRdb's table is partial and in-frame only. The sample contains 150,000 to 200,000 clones, around 90% of which appear only once. The specimen comprised peripheral blood, sampled 28 days after the second dose of the MenACWY control vaccine. Receptors were obtained from an adult who received the MenACWY meningococcal vaccine as a control.

Here the CDR3 DNA reads TGTGCCTGGAGCAGGGGGGAGAACTATGGCTACACCTTC. This gives the protein CAWSRGENYGYTF. This chain links TRBV30 with TRBJ1-2; 7 bases align to TRBD1. The trim removed 3 bases at V and 2 bases at J, leaving 3 bases unmatched. Germline V CDR1 and CDR2: GTSNPN, SVGIG (reference sequence). This CDR3 region has 13 residues.

This clone was seen only a few times. The chain employs TRBV5-1 and TRBJ2-5; D remains unclear. V was pared by 4 bases and J by 5 bases, with 9 bases between. The CDR3 has 12 residues. Germline lookup yields CDR1 SGHRS and CDR2 YFSETQ. The CDR3 DNA sequence: TGCGCCAGCAGCGTCTCTAGGGAGACCCAGTACTTC. Translation gives CASSVSRETQYF.

The chain couples TRBV5-1 to TRBJ2-1, with D hard to call. Trimming left V 4 bases short and J 5 bases short, with 16 bases between. The CDR3 is 15 amino acids. CDR1 SGHRS and CDR2 YFSETQ come from the germline V gene. The CDR3 is CASSNHMKANNEQFF. Written as DNA, the CDR3 is TGCGCCAGCAGCAATCACATGAAAGCCAACAATGAGCAGTTCTTC.

The chain recombines TRBV5-1 with TRBJ2-5, with TRBD2 identical over 7 bases. Germline CDR1 SGHRS, CDR2 YFSETQ. After removal of 4 bases from V and 5 bases from J, the junction contained 8 bases not matched to a gene. The CDR3 has 14 amino acids. CDR3 sequence (DNA): TGCGCCAGCAGCCCGAGGGAGGGGCGGGAGACCCAGTACTTC. Protein: CASSPREGRETQYF.

This chain links TRBV13 with TRBJ2-2; 8 nucleotides match TRBD2. This CDR3 spans 15 amino acids. Germline CDR1 PRHDT, CDR2 FYEKMQ (reference sequence). J was trimmed by 8 bases and V by 3 bases; bases with no gene match: 8. The CDR3 nucleotides are TGTGCCAGCAGCTTCCGAAGCGGGAGTTCGGGGGAGCTGTTTTTT. This gives the protein CASSFRSGSSGELFF.

This clone was counted only a few times. The chain links TRBV2 to TRBJ1-2; no clear D. Germline V lookup: CDR1 SNHLY, CDR2 FYNNEI. This CDR3 contains 14 residues. Trimming removed 2 bases at V and 5 bases at J, with 12 bases between. The CDR3 reads CASSESTVFYGYTF. The DNA of the CDR3 is TGTGCCAGCAGTGAATCGACCGTATTTTATGGCTACACCTTC.

This rearrangement joins TRBV6-2 or TRBV6-3 to TRBJ2-6, with 13 bases identical to TRBD2. Looked up from germline, CDR1 is MNHEY and CDR2 is SVGEGT. Trimming at V came to 3 bases and at J to 4 bases, leaving 6 bases not matched to a gene. CDR3 size: 18 residues. CDR3: CASSYRTSGRLGANVLTF. The CDR3 coding sequence is TGTGCCAGCAGTTATCGGACTAGCGGGAGACTGGGGGCCAACGTCCTGACTTTC.

The CDR3 DNA follows: TGTGCCAGCAGTCTTCATGGCGACCTAGCCAAAAACATTCAGTACTTC. It encodes CASSLHGDLAKNIQYF. This chain joins TRBV28 and TRBJ2-4; D gene unclear. Looked up from germline, CDR1 is MDHEN and CDR2 is SYDVKM. V gave up 5 bases and J gave up 0 bases, with 14 bases separating them. This CDR3 has 16 residues.

The chain couples TRBV18 to TRBJ1-6; D is perhaps TRBD1 (5 bases). CDR1 is KGHSH and CDR2 is LQKENI in the germline V gene. V was pared by 3 bases and J by 0 bases, with 18 bases between. The CDR3 sequence is 19 residues long. In nucleotides, the CDR3 is TGTGCCAGCTCACCGACGGACATTGGTCGTGGCTCCTATAATTCACCCCTCCACTTT. Its protein is CASSPTDIGRGSYNSPLHF.

V is TRBV30 and J is TRBJ2-1; 11 positions agree with TRBD2. CDR3 size: 15 residues. Germline assignment: CDR1 GTSNPN and CDR2 SVGIG (reference sequence). J lost 5 bases, V lost 4 bases, and 7 bases had no gene match. For the CDR3, the DNA is TGTGCCTGGATGTGGGGACTAGCGGCAAACAATGAGCAGTTCTTC. It encodes CAWMWGLAANNEQFF.

This clone was detected only once. V is TRBV19 and J is TRBJ1-3; 10 bases match TRBD1. V gave up 0 bases and J gave up 2 bases; unmatched junction bases: 4. Germline V gene data show CDR1 as LNHDA and CDR2 as SQIVND (reference sequence). The CDR3 is 17 residues long. The CDR3 bases are TGTGCCAGTAGTATAGATGCCGGGACAGGGGCTGGAAACACCATATATTTT. Its protein product is CASSIDAGTGAGNTIYF.

The chain combines TRBV6-2 or TRBV6-3 with TRBJ2-7; no reliable D call. V gave up 7 bases and J gave up 2 bases, with 12 bases separating them. This CDR3 is built from 13 residues. Germline-derived CDR1 and CDR2 are MNHEY and SVGEGT. CDR3 residues: CASTPSPPYEQYF. In DNA form, the CDR3 reads TGTGCCAGCACCCCATCTCCCCCCTACGAGCAGTACTTC.

CDR3 amino acids: CATSETSGKQFF. CDR3 coding DNA: TGTGCCACCAGTGAGACTAGCGGGAAACAGTTCTTC. This chain connects TRBV24-1 to TRBJ2-1; 11 positions agree with TRBD2. The CDR3 runs to 12 residues. V lost 4 bases and J lost 13; bases outside the gene matches: 2. Germline CDR1 is KGHDR and CDR2 is SFDVKD.

This chain links TRBV24-1 with TRBJ2-3; TRBD2 might be the D (6 bases). V lost 5 bases and J lost 2, with 10 bases in between. The CDR3 runs 14 residues. CDR1 and CDR2 (germline): KGHDR, SFDVKD. For the CDR3, the DNA is TGTGCCACCAGTGGTCGGGGGACCACAGATACGCAGTATTTT. Amino acid sequence: CATSGRGTTDTQYF.

The V call is TRBV4-3, the J call TRBJ2-7; 8 bases align to TRBD1. Germline CDR1 reads LGHNA; CDR2 reads YSLEER. This CDR3 is built from 14 residues. V shed 0 bases and J 6 bases; nucleotides not matched to a gene: 4. The CDR3 loop is CASSQDRGPSEQYF. Written as DNA, the CDR3 is TGCGCCAGCAGCCAAGACAGGGGGCCGAGCGAGCAGTACTTC.

The chain links TRBV5-1 to TRBJ1-1, with D tentatively TRBD1 (5 bases). The CDR3 has 15 amino acids. CDR1 SGHRS and CDR2 YFSETQ come from the germline V gene. The ends were cut back, 1 base at V and 7 bases at J, with 17 bases in the middle. The CDR3 is CASSLSPRGANEAFF. In DNA, the CDR3 is TGCGCCAGCAGCTTGAGCCCTAGGGGAGCAAATGAAGCTTTCTTT.

The chain is built from TRBV12-3 or TRBV12-4 and TRBJ1-2; D gene uncertain. V was clipped by 3 bases and J by 0 bases, with 5 bases between them. This CDR3 contains 13 residues. The CDR3 reads CASSFPANYGYTF. CDR3 in DNA: TGTGCCAGCAGTTTCCCAGCTAACTATGGCTACACCTTC.

CDR3 coding DNA: TGTGCCAGCAGCAAAGAAGAGGTTGGGAGGGAACTACTAGCGGGAGTGGACGAGCAGTACTTC. Its protein is CASSKEEVGRELLAGVDEQYF. V usage is TRBV21-1 and J usage is TRBJ2-7; TRBD2, as called in the table, went unchecked against the DNA. TRBV21-1 is a pseudogene segment. The CDR3 is 21 amino acids.

CDR3 nucleotide sequence: TGCAGCGTTGGCAGGCAAGAGACCCAGTACTTC. Protein: CSVGRQETQYF. This chain joins TRBV29-1 and TRBJ2-5; D is uncertain. Germline V lookup: CDR1 SQVTM, CDR2 ANQGSEA. The CDR3 runs to 11 residues. Trimming shortened V by 4 bases and J by 2 bases, and 5 bases separated the two germline ends.

The chain is built from TRBV28 and TRBJ2-3, with 8 bases matching TRBD2. CDR3 size: 14 residues. With V trimmed by 6 bases and J by 9 bases, 11 bases remained unmatched. CDR1 is MDHEN and CDR2 is SYDVKM in the germline V gene. CDR3 sequence reads: CASSQFPGGRTQYF. The CDR3 DNA reads TGTGCCAGCAGCCAATTCCCGGGGGGGAGGACGCAGTATTTT. Filled out from reference TRBV28 and TRBJ2-3, the complete variable domain reads DVKVTQSSRYLVKRTGEKVFLECVQDMDHENMFWYRQDPGLGLRLIYFSYDVKMKEKGDIPEGYSVSREKKERFSLILESASTNQTSMYLCASSQFPGGRTQYFGPGTRLTVL.

V gene TRBV6-1 combines with J gene TRBJ1-5; 9 bases are a match to TRBD1. The CDR3 runs 15 residues. From germline, CDR1 is MNHNS and CDR2 SASEGT. The V gene end was trimmed by 3 bases and the J gene end by 5 bases; junction bases not matched to a gene: 5. CDR3 region: CASSDRDRVDQPQHF. The CDR3 region has the DNA TGTGCCAGCAGTGACCGGGACAGGGTGGATCAGCCCCAGCATTTT.

The chain joins TRBV29-1 to TRBJ2-4; TRBD2 matches 7 bases. This CDR3 is 12 amino acids long. V lost 7 bases to trimming and J lost 8 bases; unmatched junction nucleotides: 8. CDR1 and CDR2 from the germline V gene are SQVTM and ANQGSEA. CDR3 amino acids: CSAGLSADIQYF. The CDR3 coding sequence is TGCAGCGCGGGACTATCTGCTGACATTCAGTACTTC.

This chain links TRBV2 with TRBJ1-5; 8 nucleotides match TRBD1. Germline CDR1 is SNHLY and CDR2 is FYNNEI. The CDR3 runs 19 residues. V lost 6 bases to trimming and J lost 0 bases; unmatched junction nucleotides: 16. The chain's CDR3 is CASSPPPDRVIYSNQPQHF. In DNA form, the CDR3 reads TGTGCCAGCAGCCCCCCCCCGGACAGGGTCATTTATAGCAATCAGCCCCAGCATTTT.

The J gene is TRBJ1-4, the V gene TRBV14; 7 nucleotides line up with TRBD1. The CDR3 spans 13 residues. The ends lost 5 bases at V and 8 bases at J; junction bases unmatched: 5. Germline V lookup: CDR1 SGHDN, CDR2 FVKESK. This CDR3 is CASSARQGEKLFF. For the CDR3, the DNA is TGTGCCAGCAGCGCCCGACAGGGAGAAAAACTGTTTTTT.